This TCR beta chain was retrieved from a study of blood T cells in healthy people across ages. This clonotype came up a few times. Every participating donor contributed about 10 milliliters of peripheral blood through a draw. The authors ran a second PCR of about 6 to 11 cycles using a sample-barcoded 5' primer and a J-beta primer mix. MiXCR, run by TCRdb on the 5' RACE reads, gives a single entry per CDR3 protein. This table holds approximately 780,000 distinct CDR3 sequences, under 30% found once. Germline loops: CDR1 SGHDT, CDR2 YYEEEE. The trim removed 4 bases at V and 0 bases at J, leaving 3 bases unmatched. CDR3 size: 15 residues. These data were also filed under a second study, of T cells of mothers and their children. That publication notes: In related and unrelated pairs alike, thymic selection shapes TCR recombination output, with inherited differences minor. Microchimeric T cell clones that persisted were not detected.

V gene TRBV5-6 combines with J gene TRBJ2-3; TRBD2 matches 9 bases. The clonotype originates from a boy aged 5-17 years in good health. Material for sequencing was blood. The CDR3 is CASSATSGSTDTQYF. CDR3 coding DNA: TGTGCCAGCAGCGCGACTAGCGGTAGCACAGATACGCAGTATTTT.